This T cell receptor beta chain was captured by sequencing in a study of patients and donors after allogeneic stem cell transplantation. This clonotype was counted a few times. TCRdb fed the RT-PCR reads into MiXCR, producing one record per CDR3 protein. The sample has around 200,000 distinct CDR3 sequences, 35% to 45% seen once; the top ten hold around 10%. The sequencing sample was made of blood, either unsorted or a sorted T cell fraction (not recorded which). The receptor was derived from a human donor who was either an allogeneic HSCT recipient or a stem cell or donor lymphocyte infusion donor (not recorded which). It is not recorded whose cells these are; they may come from a transplant donor.

The CDR3 spells CASSQPDGGELFF. The DNA for the CDR3 is TGTGCCAGCAGCCAACCAGATGGCGGGGAGCTGTTTTTT. The V gene is TRBV3-1, the J gene TRBJ2-2; D uncertain. In germline, CDR1 is LGHDT, CDR2 YNNKEL (reference sequence). This CDR3 has 13 residues. The germline V and J ends were trimmed by 2 bases and 7 bases, with 8 bases remaining between them. The full variable domain, rest sourced from reference TRBV3-1 and TRBJ2-2, is DTAVSQTPKYLVTQMGNDKSIKCEQNLGHDTMYWYKQDSKKFLKIMFSYNNKELIINETVPNRFSPKSPDKAHLNLHINSLELGDSAVYFCASSQPDGGELFFGEGSRLTVL.